This passage covers 27 T cell receptor beta chains from one sample sequenced in a study of OX40 agonist ivuxolimab in advanced cancers. TCRdb's copy holds only in-frame clones and misses some; the assay was immunoSEQ multiplex PCR. The profile covers 60,000 to 85,000 clones, with roughly 87% appearing a single time and around 4.1% taken by the ten largest. Source: CD4+ or CD8+ T cells sorted from blood, taken in a trial of the OX40 agonist ivuxolimab. The receptors were sampled from an adult with an advanced solid tumor such as melanoma, head and neck, liver or kidney cancer.

In its sample, this clone was seen once. The V and J genes are TRBV28 and TRBJ1-5, with D perhaps matching TRBD1 (6 bases). Trimming pared 11 bases from V and 3 bases from J, leaving 14 bases between. The CDR3 runs 13 residues. The germline CDR1 and CDR2 sequences are MDHEN and SYDVKM. Written as DNA, the CDR3 is TGTGCCGTCGGCGGGGGCCTCAATCAGCCCCAGCATTTT. Its translation: CAVGGGLNQPQHF.

The rearrangement uses TRBV25-1 and TRBJ2-1, with TRBD1 matching over 7 bases. Germline V CDR1 and CDR2: MGHDK, SYGVNS. CDR3 length equals 15 residues. Trimming cost V 3 bases and J 8 bases; bases outside gene matches: 10. CDR3 sequence (DNA): TGTGCCAGCAGTGAGTCGGGACAGCCCGCCGATGAGCAGTTCTTC. It codes for CASSESGQPADEQFF.

The chain links TRBV27 to TRBJ1-2; D gene ambiguous. CDR1 MNHEY and CDR2 SMNVEV come from the germline V gene (reference sequence). The CDR3 has 12 amino acids. V was pared by 4 bases and J by 11 bases, with 14 bases between. The chain's CDR3 is CASSYGRGPYTF. As DNA, the CDR3 is TGTGCCAGCAGTTACGGACGAGGGCCGTACACCTTC.

This chain connects TRBV28 to TRBJ2-7; D is uncertain. This CDR3 has 13 amino acids. The ends were cut back, 5 bases at V and 12 bases at J, with 20 bases in the middle. The germline V gene encodes CDR1 MDHEN and CDR2 SYDVKM. The DNA of the CDR3 is TGTGCCAGCAGTCCCCCGAGCAGGACGGATTTGTACTTC. It is translated as CASSPPSRTDLYF.

The chain has TRBV7-6 and TRBJ2-5, with 8 bases that match TRBD2. This CDR3 spans 14 amino acids. In germline, CDR1 is SGHVS, CDR2 FNYEAQ. V shed 5 bases and J 4 bases; nucleotides not matched to a gene: 6. CDR3 in amino acids: CASSPRTSPETQYF. For the CDR3, the DNA is TGTGCCAGCAGCCCCCGGACTAGCCCAGAGACCCAGTACTTC. Looking up the rest from reference TRBV7-6 and TRBJ2-5 gives the full variable domain: GAGVSQSPRYKVTKRGQDVALRCDPISGHVSLYWYRQALGQGPEFLTYFNYEAQQDKSGLPNDRFSAERPEGSISTLTIQRTEQRDSAMYRCASSPRTSPETQYFGPGTRLLVL.

This sequence joins TRBV18 and TRBJ2-7; no clear D gene. V lost 1 base and J 0 bases, leaving 4 bases between the germline ends. Germline CDR1 and CDR2: KGHSH and LQKENI. The CDR3 has 13 residues. Here the CDR3 reads CASSPQNSYEQYF. The CDR3 nucleotides are TGTGCCAGCTCACCACAAAACTCCTACGAGCAGTACTTC.

The chain couples TRBV5-6 to TRBJ2-3; D uncertain. Trimming took 2 bases from V and 3 from J, leaving 7 bases between them. Germline V gene lookup returns CDR1 SGHDT and CDR2 YYEEEE. The CDR3 contains 13 residues. The chain's CDR3 is CASSFVTTDTQYF. CDR3 coding DNA: TGTGCCAGCAGCTTTGTGACTACAGATACGCAGTATTTT.

The V and J genes are TRBV7-9 and TRBJ1-3; D gene unclear. Trimming took off 2 bases at V and 1 base at J, with 6 bases between the two ends. This CDR3 is built from 14 residues. Germline V gene sequence: CDR1 SEHNR, CDR2 FQNEAQ (reference sequence). The CDR3 protein is CASSLSGSGNTIYF. For the CDR3, the DNA is TGTGCCAGCAGCTTAAGTGGTTCTGGAAACACCATATATTTT.

This chain uses TRBV7-2 with TRBJ1-3; D not resolved. The V end was cut by 0 bases, the J end by 2 bases, with 5 bases between. This CDR3 is 14 amino acids long. Germline CDR1 reads SGHTA; CDR2 reads FQGNSA. The CDR3 nucleotides read TGTGCCAGCAGCTTAGCCGGAACTGGAAACACCATATATTTT. Its protein product is CASSLAGTGNTIYF.

This clone was picked up one time. The genes are TRBV5-1 and TRBJ2-1; 7 positions match TRBD1. This CDR3 is built from 15 residues. V lost 2 bases and J lost 5; bases outside the gene matches: 7. Per the germline V gene, CDR1 is SGHRS and CDR2 is YFSETQ. The CDR3 protein is CASSLQGRADNEQFF. In nucleotides, the CDR3 is TGCGCCAGCAGCTTACAGGGGAGAGCGGACAATGAGCAGTTCTTC.

The table lists this clone with a count of one. The rearrangement uses TRBV6-1 and TRBJ1-2, with 8 bases matching TRBD1. The J segment lost 6 bases and the V segment lost 4 bases, leaving 1 base of the junction unmatched. Germline lookup yields CDR1 MNHNS and CDR2 SASEGT. The CDR3 consists of 12 residues. The CDR3 coding sequence is TGTGCCAGCAGTGGACAGGGGCATGGCTACACCTTC. Translation: CASSGQGHGYTF.

The rearrangement links TRBV5-5 to TRBJ2-1; D might be TRBD2 (5 bases). The germline V and J ends were trimmed by 0 bases and 3 bases, with 10 bases remaining between them. The CDR3 totals 15 residues. Germline V CDR1 and CDR2: SGHKS, YYEKEE (reference sequence). The CDR3 protein is CASSLGQDFYNEQFF. The CDR3 DNA follows: TGTGCCAGCAGCTTGGGCCAGGACTTCTACAATGAGCAGTTCTTC.

This clone came up once. V gene TRBV5-8 combines with J gene TRBJ2-2; the match to TRBD2 covers 7 bases. This CDR3 is built from 15 residues. Germline trimming cut 5 bases from V and 5 bases from J; bases unmatched to any gene: 9. Germline-derived CDR1 and CDR2 are SGHTS and YDEGEE. CDR3: CASSLILSGTGELFF. CDR3 DNA: TGTGCCAGCAGTTTGATTCTTAGCGGGACCGGGGAGCTGTTTTTT.

The chain's CDR3 is CASTIQPGDGYEQFF. In DNA form, the CDR3 reads TGTGCCAGTACCATACAACCGGGAGACGGGTATGAGCAGTTCTTC. The chain joins TRBV19 to TRBJ2-1; the D gene is possibly TRBD2 (6 bases). The CDR3 runs to 15 residues. Germline V gene data show CDR1 as LNHDA and CDR2 as SQIVND (reference sequence). Deletions cut 7 bases from V and 8 bases from J, with 21 bases between.

This chain connects TRBV5-8 to TRBJ1-1; 8 bases are shared with TRBD1. Germline V CDR1 and CDR2: SGHTS, YDEGEE. V lost 0 bases to trimming and J lost 4 bases; unmatched junction nucleotides: 5. The CDR3 extends over 15 amino acids. The CDR3 loop is CASSLGRGRVTEAFF. DNA of the CDR3: TGTGCCAGCAGCTTGGGCAGGGGGCGCGTCACTGAAGCTTTCTTT. Full variable domain (rest looked up from reference TRBV5-8 and TRBJ1-1): EAGVTQSPTHLIKTRGQQATLRCSPISGHTSVYWYQQALGLGLQFLLWYDEGEERNRGNFPPRFSGRQFPNYSSELNVNALELEDSALYLCASSLGRGRVTEAFFGQGTRLTVV.

This chain links TRBV5-1 with TRBJ2-1; D gene unclear. V shed 4 bases and J shed 8 bases, with 7 bases lying between them. Germline CDR1 SGHRS, CDR2 YFSETQ. The CDR3 loop spans 11 amino acids. This chain's CDR3 is CASSAFDEQFF. The CDR3 DNA sequence: TGCGCCAGCAGCGCCTTCGATGAGCAGTTCTTC. Full variable domain (missing parts from reference TRBV5-1 and TRBJ2-1): KAGVTQTPRYLIKTRGQQVTLSCSPISGHRSVSWYQQTPGQGLQFLFEYFSETQRNKGNFPGRFSGRQFSNSRSEMNVSTLELGDSALYLCASSAFDEQFFGPGTRLTVL.

The chain couples TRBV5-5 to TRBJ2-7; possible D gene TRBD2, 5 bases. Germline-derived CDR1 and CDR2 are SGHKS and YYEKEE (reference sequence). The V end lost 5 bases, the J end lost 0 bases, and 12 bases lay between the germline ends. The CDR3 has 14 residues. The CDR3 DNA sequence: TGTGCCAGCAGTTTGTTAGGGAGCTCCTACGAGCAGTACTTC. Its translation: CASSLLGSSYEQYF. Filled out from reference TRBV5-5 and TRBJ2-7, the complete variable domain reads DAGVTQSPTHLIKTRGQQVTLRCSPISGHKSVSWYQQVLGQGPQFIFQYYEKEERGRGNFPDRFSARQFPNYSSELNVNALLLGDSALYLCASSLLGSSYEQYFGPGTRLTVT.

V usage is TRBV19 and J usage is TRBJ1-5; 9 bases line up with TRBD1. The V gene's germline CDR1 is LNHDA and CDR2 SQIVND (reference sequence). V dropped 8 bases and J dropped 3; count of bases not matched to a gene: 5. This CDR3 contains 14 residues. The CDR3 is CASDRTGDNQPQHF. The CDR3 coding sequence is TGTGCCAGTGACCGGACAGGGGACAATCAGCCCCAGCATTTT.

The J gene is TRBJ2-3, the V gene TRBV9; D unresolved. Per germline, CDR1 SGDLS and CDR2 YYNGEE. V dropped 4 bases and J dropped 1 base, with 16 bases sitting between them. The CDR3 contains 16 residues. CDR3 residues: CASSQTPQTRTDTQYF. CDR3 bases: TGTGCCAGCAGCCAGACCCCGCAGACACGCACAGATACGCAGTATTTT.

The V call is TRBV11-3, the J call TRBJ2-7, with a tentative D call TRBD1 (6 bases). This CDR3 comprises 14 residues. Germline values: CDR1 SGHNT, CDR2 YENEEA. Between the trimmed V and J ends, which lost 4 bases and 0 bases, there was a span of 10 bases. CDR3 amino acids: CASSYNRASYEQYF. CDR3 coding DNA: TGTGCCAGCAGCTACAACAGGGCCTCCTACGAGCAGTACTTC.

This clone was detected only a few times. The chain recombines TRBV6-6 with TRBJ1-2, with no clear D. The germline gives CDR1 MNHNY, CDR2 SVGAGI (reference sequence). V was pared by 5 bases and J by 5 bases, with 9 bases between. The CDR3 runs 12 residues. In DNA, the CDR3 is TGTGCCAGCAGTCCGTCTAGGTATGGCTACACCTTC. Its protein is CASSPSRYGYTF.

The chain is built from TRBV28 and TRBJ1-5, with a weak D call TRBD1 (5 bases). Trimming cost V 7 bases and J 4 bases, with 17 bases left between them. Germline loops: CDR1 MDHEN, CDR2 SYDVKM. CDR3 size: 15 residues. The CDR3 bases are TGTGCCAGCATTCACCTCGGGGGGAGAAATCAGCCCCAGCATTTT. Residues: CASIHLGGRNQPQHF.

The chain uses TRBV7-3 and TRBJ2-7; 8 positions agree with TRBD2. The germline V gene has CDR1 SGHTA and CDR2 FQGTGA. V lost 0 bases, J lost 2 bases, and 3 bases stayed unmatched. The CDR3 is 15 residues long. This CDR3 reads CASSLTAGDTYEQYF. CDR3 coding DNA: TGTGCCAGCAGCTTAACAGCGGGAGACACCTACGAGCAGTACTTC. Full variable domain (missing parts from reference TRBV7-3 and TRBJ2-7): GAGVSQTPSNKVTEKGKYVELRCDPISGHTALYWYRQSLGQGPEFLIYFQGTGAADDSGLPNDRFFAVRPEGSVSTLKIQRTERGDSAVYLCASSLTAGDTYEQYFGPGTRLTVT.

This CDR3 is CASSLGWRGTDTQYF. The CDR3 DNA follows: TGTGCCAGCAGCTTAGGATGGCGCGGCACAGATACGCAGTATTTT. This chain links TRBV7-6 with TRBJ2-3; D gene uncertain. The CDR3 has 15 residues. Germline V gives CDR1 SGHVS, CDR2 FNYEAQ. Trimming left V 1 base short and J 1 base short, with 9 bases between.

This chain uses TRBV5-1 with TRBJ1-4; perhaps TRBD1 as D (5 bases). The CDR3 is made up of 15 amino acids. Germline loops: CDR1 SGHRS, CDR2 YFSETQ. The V and J ends lost 0 bases and 4 bases respectively, with 10 bases between them. DNA of the CDR3: TGCGCCAGCAGCTTGGGACAGAGTGTTAATGAAAAACTGTTTTTT. Translating gives CASSLGQSVNEKLFF.

V is TRBV7-2 and J is TRBJ1-1; 7 bases map to TRBD1. This CDR3 comprises 14 residues. V lost 1 base and J lost 5; bases outside the gene matches: 4. Per germline, CDR1 SGHTA and CDR2 FQGNSA. CDR3 nucleotide sequence: TGTGCCAGCAGCTTAGTTACAGGGGTGACTGAAGCTTTCTTT. It encodes CASSLVTGVTEAFF.

In the case of this clone: Within the sample, other DNA sequences also encode this same CDR3. The rearrangement links TRBV18 to TRBJ2-7, with 7 bases fitting TRBD2. The CDR3 length is 14 residues. The J segment lost 0 bases and the V segment lost 3 bases, leaving 2 bases of the junction unmatched. Germline loops: CDR1 KGHSH, CDR2 LQKENI. Here the CDR3 DNA reads TGTGCCAGCTCACCCCCTAGCGGCTCCTACGAGCAGTACTTC. Encoded protein: CASSPPSGSYEQYF.